This is a list of T cell receptor beta chains from one sample in a study of blood T cell repertoires in COVID-19. The method was immunoSEQ multiplex PCR; TCRdb's version includes in-frame clones alone and lacks a portion of them. The table lists 210,000 or so clones, just under 85% of them singletons. Sequenced material: peripheral blood. Receptors were obtained from a woman in her forties or fifties with active or convalescent COVID-19. Each CDR3 is given with its conserved first and last residue. A D gene is named only where the DNA matches it firmly. Clone size is shown for a subset of rows, as once, few, many or a class of expanded clone.

v_call: TRBV20-1; clone_size: .; d_call: .; j_call: TRBJ1-1; cdr3_aa: CSGQMGEVAFF; cdr3_nt: TGCAGTGGTCAGATGGGAGAGGTCGCTTTCTTT
v_call: TRBV9; clone_size: .; d_call: TRBD2; j_call: TRBJ2-1; cdr3_aa: CASSRLAGGYNEQFF; cdr3_nt: TGTGCCAGCAGCCGCCTAGCGGGGGGGTATAATGAGCAGTTCTTC
v_call: TRBV5-1; clone_size: few; d_call: TRBD2; j_call: TRBJ2-7; cdr3_aa: CASSVGLAGISYEQYF; cdr3_nt: TGCGCCAGCAGCGTAGGACTAGCGGGGATCTCCTACGAGCAGTACTTC
v_call: TRBV6-5; clone_size: .; d_call: .; j_call: TRBJ1-5; cdr3_aa: CASGQFQPQHF; cdr3_nt: TGTGCCAGCGGGCAGTTTCAGCCCCAGCATTTT
v_call: TRBV5-4; clone_size: .; d_call: .; j_call: TRBJ2-3; cdr3_aa: CASSPTSTDTQYF; cdr3_nt: TGTGCCAGCAGCCCGACAAGCACAGATACGCAGTATTTT
v_call: TRBV4-1; clone_size: .; d_call: .; j_call: TRBJ2-1; cdr3_aa: CASSLAPPSFSGEQFF; cdr3_nt: TGCGCCAGCAGCCTTGCCCCGCCTAGCTTTTCGGGTGAGCAGTTCTTC
v_call: TRBV5-5; clone_size: .; d_call: TRBD1; j_call: TRBJ1-3; cdr3_aa: CASSLGRQGSGNTIYF; cdr3_nt: TGTGCCAGCAGCTTGGGCCGACAGGGTTCAGGAAACACCATATATTTT
v_call: TRBV12-3/TRBV12-4; clone_size: .; d_call: TRBD1; j_call: TRBJ1-2; cdr3_aa: CASRVQGEEGYTF; cdr3_nt: TGTGCCAGCAGGGTACAGGGGGAGGAGGGCTACACCTTC
v_call: TRBV28; clone_size: .; d_call: .; j_call: TRBJ1-2; cdr3_aa: CASSPLVDSRYGYTF; cdr3_nt: TGTGCCAGCAGTCCCCTGGTTGACTCCAGATATGGCTACACCTTC
v_call: TRBV18; clone_size: .; d_call: .; j_call: TRBJ2-7; cdr3_aa: CASSGWGGPTSEQYF; cdr3_nt: TGTGCCAGCTCCGGATGGGGGGGCCCTACTAGCGAGCAGTACTTC
v_call: TRBV12-5; clone_size: few; d_call: .; j_call: TRBJ1-1; cdr3_aa: CASGLDISSNTEAFF; cdr3_nt: TGTGCTAGTGGTTTGGACATCAGTTCGAACACTGAAGCTTTCTTT
v_call: TRBV27; clone_size: .; d_call: .; j_call: TRBJ1-6; cdr3_aa: CASSSWTGIGGTSLHF; cdr3_nt: TGTGCCAGCAGTTCATGGACCGGGATAGGAGGCACTAGTCTCCACTTT
v_call: TRBV5-1; clone_size: .; d_call: .; j_call: TRBJ2-2; cdr3_aa: CASAFLRVSNTGELFF; cdr3_nt: TGCGCCAGCGCCTTTCTTCGAGTTTCGAACACCGGGGAGCTGTTTTTT
v_call: TRBV29-1; clone_size: .; d_call: TRBD1; j_call: TRBJ1-6; cdr3_aa: CSVEDTARGPNSPLHF; cdr3_nt: TGCAGCGTTGAAGATACGGCCAGGGGGCCTAATTCACCCCTCCACTTT
v_call: TRBV20-1; clone_size: .; d_call: .; j_call: TRBJ2-3; cdr3_aa: CSARRDTQYF; cdr3_nt: TGCAGTGCTAGGAGAGATACGCAGTATTTT
v_call: TRBV2; clone_size: .; d_call: .; j_call: TRBJ2-7; cdr3_aa: CASSESRYEQYF; cdr3_nt: TGTGCCAGCAGTGAAAGTCGGTACGAGCAGTACTTC
v_call: TRBV6-6; clone_size: .; d_call: TRBD1; j_call: TRBJ2-2; cdr3_aa: CASRPPGQPNTGELFF; cdr3_nt: TGTGCCAGCAGGCCCCCGGGACAGCCTAACACCGGGGAGCTGTTTTTT
v_call: TRBV19; clone_size: .; d_call: TRBD2; j_call: TRBJ2-3; cdr3_aa: CASAGTGGTDTQYF; cdr3_nt: TGTGCCAGTGCCGGGACGGGAGGGACAGATACGCAGTATTTT
v_call: TRBV20-1; clone_size: .; d_call: TRBD2; j_call: TRBJ2-3; cdr3_aa: CSASILAGGSDTQYF; cdr3_nt: TGCAGTGCTAGTATATTAGCGGGAGGGTCAGATACGCAGTATTTT
v_call: TRBV6-5; clone_size: .; d_call: TRBD2; j_call: TRBJ2-1; cdr3_aa: CASAPSGSNEQFF; cdr3_nt: TGTGCCAGCGCCCCTAGCGGGAGCAATGAGCAGTTCTTC
v_call: TRBV10-2; clone_size: .; d_call: .; j_call: TRBJ1-5; cdr3_aa: CASTGQVGQPQHF; cdr3_nt: TGCGCCAGCACTGGTCAGGTGGGTCAGCCCCAGCATTTT
v_call: TRBV3-1/TRBV3-2; clone_size: .; d_call: TRBD1; j_call: TRBJ1-2; cdr3_aa: CASSQGAGTGRGYTF; cdr3_nt: TGTGCCAGCAGCCAAGGGGCAGGGACAGGGAGAGGCTACACCTTC
v_call: TRBV19; clone_size: .; d_call: TRBD1; j_call: TRBJ1-6; cdr3_aa: CASSSWTGGNSPLHF; cdr3_nt: TGTGCCAGTAGTTCCTGGACAGGGGGGAATTCACCCCTCCACTTT
v_call: TRBV5-4; clone_size: .; d_call: TRBD1; j_call: TRBJ1-6; cdr3_aa: CASKSQGATGGSPLHF; cdr3_nt: TGTGCCAGCAAGTCCCAGGGGGCGACGGGTGGATCACCCCTCCACTTT
v_call: TRBV7-3; clone_size: .; d_call: .; j_call: TRBJ2-3; cdr3_aa: CASSPGVLGVADTQYF; cdr3_nt: TGTGCCAGCAGCCCGGGGGTACTAGGGGTTGCAGATACGCAGTATTTT
v_call: TRBV10-3; clone_size: .; d_call: TRBD1; j_call: TRBJ1-4; cdr3_aa: CAIRTSTGVNEKLFF; cdr3_nt: TGTGCCATCAGGACCTCGACAGGGGTTAATGAAAAACTGTTTTTT
v_call: TRBV28; clone_size: once; d_call: .; j_call: TRBJ1-1; cdr3_aa: CASSLPHTEAFF; cdr3_nt: TGTGCCAGCAGCCTCCCTCACACTGAAGCTTTCTTT
v_call: TRBV5-1; clone_size: many; d_call: TRBD1; j_call: TRBJ1-6; cdr3_aa: CASSLRDRDSPLHF; cdr3_nt: TGCGCCAGCAGCTTGAGGGACAGGGATTCACCCCTCCACTTT
v_call: TRBV21-1; clone_size: .; d_call: .; j_call: TRBJ2-3; cdr3_aa: CASSKGRGQVREYF; cdr3_nt: TGTGCCAGCAGCAAAGGAAGGGGACAGGTTAGAGAGTATTTT
v_call: TRBV7-6; clone_size: once; d_call: .; j_call: TRBJ1-6; cdr3_aa: CASSLLMSSYNSPLHF; cdr3_nt: TGTGCCAGCAGCTTACTCATGAGCTCCTATAATTCACCCCTCCACTTT
v_call: TRBV5-1; clone_size: .; d_call: TRBD1; j_call: TRBJ1-2; cdr3_aa: CASSWTGELGYTF; cdr3_nt: TGCGCCAGCAGTTGGACAGGGGAGTTGGGCTACACCTTC
v_call: TRBV27; clone_size: .; d_call: .; j_call: TRBJ1-3; cdr3_aa: CASSFPGLPFRSGNTIYF; cdr3_nt: TGTGCCAGCAGTTTCCCCGGACTTCCTTTCCGCTCTGGAAACACCATATATTTT
v_call: TRBV28; clone_size: .; d_call: .; j_call: TRBJ2-3; cdr3_aa: CASSLCEYTDTQYF; cdr3_nt: TGTGCCAGCAGTTTATGTGAGTATACAGATACGCAGTATTTT
v_call: TRBV28; clone_size: .; d_call: TRBD2; j_call: TRBJ2-7; cdr3_aa: CASNTYRPGLAGGYSYEQYF; cdr3_nt: TGTGCCAGCAACACCTACCGACCGGGACTAGCGGGAGGATACTCCTACGAGCAGTACTTC
v_call: TRBV7-9; clone_size: .; d_call: TRBD1; j_call: TRBJ1-1; cdr3_aa: CASSLRPSGGTENTEAFF; cdr3_nt: TGTGCCAGCAGCTTAAGGCCCAGTGGAGGGACAGAGAACACTGAAGCTTTCTTT
v_call: TRBV4-1; clone_size: once; d_call: .; j_call: TRBJ2-5; cdr3_aa: CASSQVEETQYF; cdr3_nt: TGCGCCAGCAGCCAAGTAGAAGAGACCCAGTACTTC
v_call: TRBV10-3; clone_size: .; d_call: .; j_call: TRBJ2-2; cdr3_aa: CAISERARASGNTGELFF; cdr3_nt: TGTGCCATCAGTGAGAGGGCCAGGGCCTCAGGGAACACCGGGGAGCTGTTTTTT
v_call: TRBV5-6; clone_size: .; d_call: .; j_call: TRBJ2-3; cdr3_aa: CASSPRRDTQYF; cdr3_nt: TGTGCCAGCAGCCCCCGGAGGGATACGCAGTATTTT
v_call: TRBV15; clone_size: .; d_call: .; j_call: TRBJ2-1; cdr3_aa: CATSRKRSLYNEQFF; cdr3_nt: TGTGCCACCAGCCGGAAGAGGTCCCTGTACAATGAGCAGTTCTTC
v_call: TRBV3-1/TRBV3-2; clone_size: .; d_call: .; j_call: TRBJ1-1; cdr3_aa: CASSPGHGNTEAFF; cdr3_nt: TGTGCCAGCAGCCCCGGACACGGGAACACTGAAGCTTTCTTT
v_call: TRBV5-1; clone_size: .; d_call: .; j_call: TRBJ1-4; cdr3_aa: CASSFQGNEKLFF; cdr3_nt: TGCGCCAGCAGCTTTCAGGGGAATGAAAAACTGTTTTTT
v_call: TRBV27; clone_size: .; d_call: .; j_call: TRBJ2-3; cdr3_aa: CASSIPADTQYF; cdr3_nt: TGTGCCAGCAGTATTCCAGCAGATACGCAGTATTTT
v_call: TRBV6-5; clone_size: .; d_call: .; j_call: TRBJ2-5; cdr3_aa: CASSSSGYGTQYF; cdr3_nt: TGTGCCAGCAGTTCTTCAGGGTATGGGACCCAGTACTTC
v_call: TRBV3-1/TRBV3-2; clone_size: .; d_call: .; j_call: TRBJ2-1; cdr3_aa: CASSQDPREQFF; cdr3_nt: TGTGCCAGCAGCCAAGATCCCCGGGAGCAGTTCTTC
v_call: TRBV3-1/TRBV3-2; clone_size: .; d_call: .; j_call: TRBJ2-2; cdr3_aa: CASSPRGRDTGELFF; cdr3_nt: TGTGCCAGCAGCCCCCGAGGGAGAGACACCGGGGAGCTGTTTTTT
v_call: TRBV6-5; clone_size: .; d_call: .; j_call: TRBJ1-2; cdr3_aa: CASSYSPGLGYTF; cdr3_nt: TGTGCCAGCAGTTACTCGCCAGGGTTGGGCTACACCTTC
v_call: TRBV6-5; clone_size: .; d_call: .; j_call: TRBJ1-6; cdr3_aa: CASSSTGDSPLHF; cdr3_nt: TGTGCCAGCAGTTCGACAGGAGACTCACCCCTCCACTTT
v_call: TRBV5-1; clone_size: once; d_call: TRBD1; j_call: TRBJ2-3; cdr3_aa: CASSLRPPGQGYTDTQYF; cdr3_nt: TGCGCCAGCAGCTTGCGGCCACCGGGACAGGGGTACACAGATACGCAGTATTTT